This TCR beta chain is from a study of blood T cell repertoires in COVID-19. Overall study context: Spain, Italy and the United States supplied samples that represented acute and convalescent COVID-19. In each case, the material was cDNA or gDNA derived from T cells, B-cell-depleted T cells, or PBMCs.

This clone was counted a single time. Original handling: Using reference gene primer amplification, nucleated cell counts were estimated. Profiled with immunoSEQ multiplex PCR; TCRdb holds only in-frame clones, not every one. From that table come the V and J calls and clone size; the DNA was used to work out D and trimming. The sample holds 450,000 to 500,000 clones, 80% to 90% seen once. Germline-derived CDR1 and CDR2 are LGHDT and YNNKEL (reference sequence). This CDR3 contains 14 residues. V lost 3 bases and J lost 6, with 14 bases in between. The source is a human donor in a cohort sampled during active COVID-19. The sequencing sample was made of peripheral blood. The rearrangement joins TRBV3-1 (or the pseudogene TRBV3-2) to TRBJ1-2; unclear D gene. The CDR3 coding sequence is TGTGCCAGCAGCCATGTTCCGGAGGGAAATGGCTACACCTTC. It specifies CASSHVPEGNGYTF.